A single sample is the source of the 23 T cell receptor beta chains below, sequenced in a study of graft-versus-host responses after intestinal transplantation. Here immunoSEQ multiplex PCR was the method, and the copy in TCRdb shows in-frame clones only, minus some. Of roughly 4,100 clones detected, around 72% appear once; the ten largest clones hold 6.5% to 8.5%. Tissue processing of the graft released intraepithelial and lamina propria lymphocytes from it. This specimen was ileum tissue, taken 17 days after transplant. All receptors come from a human patient who received an intestinal transplant, so some T cells may come from the graft donor.

The chain uses TRBV5-6 and TRBJ1-2; 8 positions agree with TRBD1. J gave up 5 bases and V 4 bases, and 4 bases lay outside the gene matches. The CDR3 spans 13 residues. Germline V gene lookup returns CDR1 SGHDT and CDR2 YYEEEE. DNA of the CDR3: TGTGCCAGCAGCCATGACAGGGGATATGGCTACACCTTC. This encodes CASSHDRGYGYTF. The complete variable domain, with remaining parts taken from reference TRBV5-6 and TRBJ1-2, reads DAGVTQSPTHLIKTRGQQVTLRCSPKSGHDTVSWYQQALGQGPQFIFQYYEEEERQRGNFPDRFSGHQFPNYSSELNVNALLLGDSALYLCASSHDRGYGYTFGSGTRLTVV.

The chain carries TRBV23-1 and TRBJ1-4, with D tentatively TRBD1 (6 bases). TRBV23-1 is treated as an ORF (open reading frame) with a function not yet certain. V lost 0 bases to trimming and J lost 6 bases, with 11 bases between them. CDR3 size: 15 residues. The CDR3 region has the DNA TGCGCCAGCAGTCAATCCTCCAGGGGAGATGAAAAACTGTTTTTT. This codes for CASSQSSRGDEKLFF.

The chain has TRBV5-1 and TRBJ1-1, with D maybe TRBD1 (6 bases). V was clipped by 0 bases and J by 5 bases, with 14 bases between them. Germline CDR1 is SGHRS and CDR2 is YFSETQ. The CDR3 is 15 amino acids. In DNA form, the CDR3 reads TGCGCCAGCAGCTTGGATTTATTACAGGGAACTGAAGCTTTCTTT. Residues: CASSLDLLQGTEAFF.

V and J are TRBV27 and TRBJ2-7; TRBD1 matches at 10 bases. There are 15 residues in the CDR3. Unmatched junction bases numbered 10, after V lost 9 bases and J lost 2 bases. Germline V gene data show CDR1 as MNHEY and CDR2 as SMNVEV (reference sequence). The CDR3 nucleotides are TGTGCCAGTTCCCCGGGACAGGGGCCCCCCTACGAGCAGTACGTC. This encodes CASSPGQGPPYEQYV.

V and J are TRBV30 and TRBJ2-1, with 9 bases aligning to TRBD2. Germline V gene data show CDR1 as GTSNPN and CDR2 as SVGIG (reference sequence). Trimming removed 0 bases from V and 6 bases from J; junction bases left unmatched: 6. CDR3 size: 15 residues. This CDR3 reads CAWSVHGTSFNEQFF. The CDR3 DNA reads as TGTGCCTGGAGTGTACATGGGACTAGCTTCAATGAGCAGTTCTTC.

V usage is TRBV5-6 and J usage is TRBJ1-6; unclear D gene. CDR3 size: 15 residues. V was pared by 4 bases and J by 7 bases, with 15 bases between. The germline CDR1 and CDR2 sequences are SGHDT and YYEEEE. This chain's CDR3 is CASSGEFMGNSPLHF. DNA of the CDR3: TGTGCCAGCAGCGGGGAGTTTATGGGGAATTCACCCCTCCACTTT.

The genes are TRBV7-6 and TRBJ2-1; 7 nucleotides agree with TRBD2. The germline gives CDR1 SGHVS, CDR2 FNYEAQ. There are 15 residues in the CDR3. The J segment lost 3 bases and the V segment lost 4 bases, leaving 6 bases of the junction unmatched. CDR3 amino acids: CASSSSSGNYNEQFF. CDR3 bases: TGTGCCAGCAGCTCCTCTAGCGGCAACTACAATGAGCAGTTCTTC.

The chain combines TRBV11-3 with TRBJ2-3, with 9 positions matching TRBD2. CDR1 SGHNT and CDR2 YENEEA come from the germline V gene. After removal of 3 bases from V and 5 bases from J, the junction contained 3 bases not matched to a gene. CDR3 length equals 14 residues. CDR3 protein: CASSLAGGQDTQYF. The CDR3, as DNA: TGTGCCAGCAGCTTGGCGGGGGGGCAAGATACGCAGTATTTT.

This clone was detected only once. V usage is TRBV27 and J usage is TRBJ1-1, with D perhaps matching TRBD1 (5 bases). The CDR3 covers 18 residues. V was trimmed by 1 base and J by 0 bases, leaving 18 bases between them. The germline gives CDR1 MNHEY, CDR2 SMNVEV (reference sequence). CDR3 nucleotide sequence: TGTGCCAGCAGTTTATTCGGAGGGACGGGCTTTCTGAACACTGAAGCTTTCTTT. Translated, it gives CASSLFGGTGFLNTEAFF.

V is TRBV5-6 and J is TRBJ2-5; 14 bases are shared with TRBD2. In germline, CDR1 is SGHDT, CDR2 YYEEEE. The ends lost 1 base at V and 5 bases at J; junction bases unmatched: 7. The CDR3 extends over 17 amino acids. The CDR3 spells CASSLQTSGGAWETQYF. In nucleotides, the CDR3 is TGTGCCAGCAGCTTGCAGACTAGCGGGGGGGCCTGGGAGACCCAGTACTTC.

The chain uses TRBV29-1 and TRBJ2-5; D remains unclear. The CDR3 is made up of 13 amino acids. CDR1 is SQVTM, CDR2 ANQGSEA, per germline. V was shortened by 3 bases and J by 0 bases, with 8 bases between the two germline ends. CDR3 bases: TGCAGCGTTGATTCCCAGAACCAAGAGACCCAGTACTTC. Protein sequence: CSVDSQNQETQYF. Full variable domain (rest looked up from reference TRBV29-1 and TRBJ2-5): SAVISQKPSRDICQRGTSLTIQCQVDSQVTMMFWYRQQPGQSLTLIATANQGSEATYESGFVIDKFPISRPNLTFSTLTVSNMSPEDSSIYLCSVDSQNQETQYFGPGTRLLVL.

V usage is TRBV7-9 and J usage is TRBJ2-1, with a weak D call TRBD2 (6 bases). The CDR3 runs 13 residues. The ends were cut back, 4 bases at V and 10 bases at J, with 14 bases in the middle. CDR1 is SEHNR and CDR2 is FQNEAQ in the germline V gene (reference sequence). DNA of the CDR3: TGTGCCAGCAGCTATATTTGGCGGGACGAGCAGTTCTTC. It encodes CASSYIWRDEQFF.

This clone was observed a handful of times. The V call is TRBV11-2, the J call TRBJ1-1; D is ambiguous. The V gene's germline CDR1 is SGHAT and CDR2 FQNNGV. The V gene lost 3 bases and the J gene lost 2 bases, with 7 bases spanning the gap. The CDR3 contains 13 residues. The DNA of the CDR3 is TGTGCCAGCAGCTTTGAGACTAACACTGAAGCTTTCTTT. It translates to CASSFETNTEAFF. Full variable domain (outside the CDR3, taken from reference TRBV11-2 and TRBJ1-1): EAGVAQSPRYKIIEKRQSVAFWCNPISGHATLYWYQQILGQGPKLLIQFQNNGVVDDSQLPKDRFSAERLKGVDSTLKIQPAKLEDSAVYLCASSFETNTEAFFGQGTRLTVV.

This clone was recorded once. V and J are TRBV5-1 and TRBJ1-4, with unresolved D. Trimming removed 4 bases at V and 2 bases at J, with 12 bases between. The V gene's germline CDR1 is SGHRS and CDR2 YFSETQ. This CDR3 has 15 residues. The CDR3 region has the DNA TGCGCCAGCAGCGCCATCGGGTCGACTAATGAAAAACTGTTTTTT. Amino acids: CASSAIGSTNEKLFF.

V and J are TRBV6-5 and TRBJ1-2, with TRBD1 identical over 10 bases. Losses at the gene ends were 2 bases for V and 5 bases for J; bases not matched to a gene: 8. Germline lookup yields CDR1 MNHEY and CDR2 SVGAGI. This CDR3 has 16 residues. The CDR3: CASSYTDRGRLYGYTF. CDR3 DNA sequence: TGTGCCAGCAGTTACACAGACAGGGGGCGTTTATATGGCTACACCTTC.

Concerning this clone itself: Germline is not matched at one junction end, which may reflect a read error. This sequence joins TRBV6-6 and TRBJ2-2; TRBD2 is a possible D gene (6 bases). The CDR3 length is 15 residues. Per the germline V gene, CDR1 is MNHNY and CDR2 is SVGAGI (reference sequence). DNA of the CDR3: TGTGCCAGCAGTTACTCTGAACAGAACACCGGGGGGCTGTTTTTT. Translation gives CASSYSEQNTGGLFF.

This clone occurred a few times. V usage is TRBV11-2 and J usage is TRBJ1-4; D might be TRBD1 (5 bases). The CDR3 has 15 amino acids. Looked up from germline, CDR1 is SGHAT and CDR2 is FQNNGV. V lost 5 bases and J 0 bases, leaving 10 bases between the germline ends. CDR3: CASSRDSATNEKLFF. CDR3 coding DNA: TGTGCCAGCAGCCGTGACAGTGCAACTAATGAAAAACTGTTTTTT.

The chain joins TRBV4-1 to TRBJ1-2, with D perhaps matching TRBD1 (6 bases). The germline V gene encodes CDR1 MGHRA and CDR2 YSYEKL. This CDR3 is 14 amino acids long. Trimming cost V 1 base and J 7 bases, with 13 bases left between them. CDR3 residues: CASSQGRDNRGYTF. The CDR3 DNA follows: TGCGCCAGCAGCCAAGGTCGGGACAATCGTGGCTACACCTTC.

This clone appeared a few times. This sequence joins TRBV5-1 and TRBJ1-2; TRBD1 aligns across 7 bases. V was clipped by 3 bases and J by 10 bases; unmatched bases: 15. This CDR3 comprises 15 residues. CDR1 SGHRS and CDR2 YFSETQ come from the germline V gene. CDR3 in amino acids: CASSWNEGQLSYYTF. The CDR3 DNA follows: TGCGCCAGCAGCTGGAACGAGGGACAGCTCTCATACTACACCTTC. The complete variable domain, with remaining parts taken from reference TRBV5-1 and TRBJ1-2, reads KAGVTQTPRYLIKTRGQQVTLSCSPISGHRSVSWYQQTPGQGLQFLFEYFSETQRNKGNFPGRFSGRQFSNSRSEMNVSTLELGDSALYLCASSWNEGQLSYYTFGSGTRLTVV.

The V gene is TRBV28, the J gene TRBJ1-5; D perhaps matches TRBD1 (5 bases). V was clipped by 6 bases and J by 7 bases, with 25 bases between them. CDR1 and CDR2 (germline): MDHEN, SYDVKM. The CDR3 is made up of 17 amino acids. CDR3 amino acids: CASSSFAAGTAGQPQHF. CDR3 nucleotide sequence: TGTGCCAGCAGCTCCTTCGCGGCGGGGACGGCGGGCCAGCCCCAGCATTTT.

This chain links TRBV28 with TRBJ2-5, with 9 bases matching TRBD1. The V gene end was trimmed by 6 bases and the J gene end by 7 bases; junction bases not matched to a gene: 9. The germline V gene encodes CDR1 MDHEN and CDR2 SYDVKM. There are 14 residues in the CDR3. CDR3 DNA sequence: TGTGCCAGCAGCACGGGACAGGGCCCAGGGACCCAGTACTTC. Residues: CASSTGQGPGTQYF.

This chain uses TRBV11-3 with TRBJ2-6; 7 bases match TRBD2. V gave up 5 bases and J gave up 2 bases; unmatched junction bases: 6. Per germline, CDR1 SGHNT and CDR2 YENEEA. The CDR3 extends over 16 amino acids. CDR3 in DNA: TGTGCCAGCAGCCGGGGGGTGGGGACTGGGGCCAACGTCCTGACTTTC. Residues: CASSRGVGTGANVLTF.

CDR3 sequence reads: CASSSGTGASGELFF. The DNA of the CDR3 is TGTGCCAGTAGCTCCGGGACAGGGGCTTCCGGGGAGCTGTTTTTT. J is TRBJ2-2 and V is TRBV19, with 10 positions matching TRBD1. CDR1 and CDR2 (germline): LNHDA, SQIVND (reference sequence). The ends lost 6 bases at V and 6 bases at J; junction bases unmatched: 7. The CDR3 extends over 15 amino acids. The complete variable domain, with remaining parts taken from reference TRBV19 and TRBJ2-2, reads DGGITQSPKYLFRKEGQNVTLSCEQNLNHDAMYWYRQDPGQGLRLIYYSQIVNDFQKGDIAEGYSVSREKKESFPLTVTSAQKNPTAFYLCASSSGTGASGELFFGEGSRLTVL.